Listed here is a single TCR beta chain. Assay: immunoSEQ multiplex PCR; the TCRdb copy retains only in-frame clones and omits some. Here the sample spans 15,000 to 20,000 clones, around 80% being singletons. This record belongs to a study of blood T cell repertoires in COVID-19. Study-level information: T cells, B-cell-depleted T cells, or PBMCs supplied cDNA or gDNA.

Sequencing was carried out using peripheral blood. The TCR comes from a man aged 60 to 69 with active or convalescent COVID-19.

This chain's CDR3 is CATSESTGADTQYF. CDR3 sequence (DNA): TGTGCCACCAGTGAGTCCACAGGGGCAGATACGCAGTATTTT. The V and J genes are TRBV24-1 and TRBJ2-3; TRBD1 matches 7 bases. The germline V gene has CDR1 KGHDR and CDR2 SFDVKD. The CDR3 length is 14 residues. V trimming: 4 bases; J trimming: 4 bases; junction bases outside the gene matches: 4.